Relative to its sample, the clone carrying this T cell receptor beta chain is medium-sized. Its target is not known. CDR3 length: 17 amino acids. The germline V gene encodes CDR1 DFQATT and CDR2 SNEGSKA (reference sequence). Trimming at V came to 3 bases and at J to 5 bases, leaving 10 bases not matched to a gene. Full-length variable regions came from constant-region reverse primers plus semi-nested Nested Universal Primer A PCR. TCRdb redid the calling of the 5' RACE reads with MiXCR, one entry per CDR3 protein. The data contain some 13,000 distinct CDR3 sequences, 20% to 25% of them seen just once; the ten biggest clones take up 2.5% to 3.5%. Overall study results and limits: The larger cohort examined one V-J beta rearrangement, not whole repertoires. Tumor memory CD4+ T cell TCR gene usage clustered with blood and lymph node memory CD4+ cells and lymph node naive CD4+ cells.

Purified naive CD4+ T cells were depleted of CD25+ Tregs. The sequencing sample was made of naive CD4+ T cells sorted from blood. Subset meaning: naive CD4+ T cells, CD4+CD45RA+CD25-. The receptor's source is a female donor with breast cancer. J is TRBJ1-6 and V is TRBV20-1; TRBD1 matches 10 bases. CDR3 loop: CSASPGQGPFDNSPLHF. The CDR3 DNA reads TGCAGTGCTAGCCCGGGACAGGGGCCTTTTGATAATTCACCCCTCCACTTT.